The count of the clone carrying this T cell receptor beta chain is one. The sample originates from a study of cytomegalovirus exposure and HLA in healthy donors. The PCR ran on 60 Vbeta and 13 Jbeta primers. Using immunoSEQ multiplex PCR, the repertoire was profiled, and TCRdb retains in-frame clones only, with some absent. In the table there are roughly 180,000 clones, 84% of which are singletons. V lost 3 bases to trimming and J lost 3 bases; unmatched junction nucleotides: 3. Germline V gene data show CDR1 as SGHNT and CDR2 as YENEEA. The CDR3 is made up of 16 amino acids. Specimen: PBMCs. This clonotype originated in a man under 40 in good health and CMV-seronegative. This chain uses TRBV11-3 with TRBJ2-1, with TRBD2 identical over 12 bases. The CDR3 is CASSFRLAGDYNEQFF. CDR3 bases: TGTGCCAGCAGCTTTCGACTAGCGGGAGACTACAATGAGCAGTTCTTC.